The 17 T cell receptor beta chains reported below all come from one sample, sequenced in a study of control samples from healthy donors and cancer patients. Profiling relied on immunoSEQ multiplex PCR, and the TCRdb table lists in-frame clones only, not all of them. The data contain about 100,000 clones, approximately 84% of them seen just once; the ten biggest clones take up around 6.4%. Source material: blood. These TCRs come from a man aged 18 to 30 in good health.

The V gene is TRBV29-1, the J gene TRBJ2-7, with D possibly TRBD2 on 7 matching bases. V dropped 6 bases and J dropped 6 bases, with 24 bases sitting between them. The CDR3 is made up of 15 amino acids. Germline lookup yields CDR1 SQVTM and CDR2 ANQGSEA. The CDR3 sequence is CSVRATGGLRSEQYF. CDR3 bases: TGCAGCGTACGCGCGACGGGGGGCTTGAGAAGCGAGCAGTACTTC.

The chain employs TRBV2 and TRBJ1-1; perhaps TRBD1 as D (5 bases). The V gene lost 1 base and the J gene lost 0 bases, with 6 bases spanning the gap. Germline V CDR1 and CDR2: SNHLY, FYNNEI. The CDR3 is made up of 14 amino acids. The CDR3 reads CASSEGGVNTEAFF. CDR3 coding DNA: TGTGCCAGCAGTGAAGGGGGGGTGAACACTGAAGCTTTCTTT.

A single count supports this clone. The chain combines TRBV11-2 with TRBJ2-2, with a possible D match to TRBD1 (7 bases). Germline assignment: CDR1 SGHAT and CDR2 FQNNGV. This CDR3 comprises 16 residues. The ends were cut back, 3 bases at V and 1 base at J, with 12 bases in the middle. The CDR3 spells CASSFWRGQNTGELFF. As DNA, the CDR3 is TGTGCCAGCAGCTTCTGGAGGGGGCAGAACACCGGGGAGCTGTTTTTT. The full variable domain, in which reference TRBV11-2 and TRBJ2-2 provide the parts outside the CDR3, is EAGVAQSPRYKIIEKRQSVAFWCNPISGHATLYWYQQILGQGPKLLIQFQNNGVVDDSQLPKDRFSAERLKGVDSTLKIQPAKLEDSAVYLCASSFWRGQNTGELFFGEGSRLTVL.

V usage is TRBV2 and J usage is TRBJ1-2, with a possible D match to TRBD1 (6 bases). Deletions cut 6 bases from V and 5 bases from J, with 16 bases between. This CDR3 has 14 amino acids. Germline CDR1 SNHLY, CDR2 FYNNEI. CDR3 protein: CASRRDISGYGYTF. In nucleotides, the CDR3 is TGTGCCAGCAGGCGGGACATTTCAGGGTATGGCTACACCTTC.

The V and J genes are TRBV14 and TRBJ2-5, with D possibly called TRBD1 or TRBD2 (5 bases each). From germline, CDR1 is SGHDN and CDR2 FVKESK. V lost 5 bases and J 7 bases, leaving 26 bases between the germline ends. The CDR3 contains 17 residues. Here the CDR3 DNA reads TGTGCCAGCAGCAATTTCCCTGAGGGACGGGCGGTAGGGACCCAGTACTTC. This translates into CASSNFPEGRAVGTQYF. Full variable domain (rest looked up from reference TRBV14 and TRBJ2-5): EAGVTQFPSHSVIEKGQTVTLRCDPISGHDNLYWYRRVMGKEIKFLLHFVKESKQDESGMPNNRFLAERTGGTYSTLKVQPAELEDSGVYFCASSNFPEGRAVGTQYFGPGTRLLVL.

This clone showed up just once. The chain carries TRBV29-1 and TRBJ2-7, with D perhaps TRBD1 or TRBD2 (5 bases each). Trimming took off 6 bases at V and 3 bases at J, with 18 bases between the two ends. Germline lookup yields CDR1 SQVTM and CDR2 ANQGSEA. The CDR3 covers 14 residues. The CDR3 DNA is TGCAGCGTGTACCTCGGGACCCAAATCTACGAGCAGTACTTC. Its protein product is CSVYLGTQIYEQYF.

The chain is built from TRBV28 and TRBJ1-2; 7 positions match TRBD1. Per germline, CDR1 MDHEN and CDR2 SYDVKM. This CDR3 has 14 residues. The ends lost 1 base at V and 9 bases at J; junction bases unmatched: 8. CDR3 nucleotide sequence: TGTGCCAGCAGTTTATCCGGGACAGCTTATAGCTACACCTTC. Translating it yields CASSLSGTAYSYTF.

The chain is built from TRBV6-5 and TRBJ2-7; 7 nucleotides align to TRBD1. Germline CDR1 is MNHEY and CDR2 is SVGAGI. CDR3 length: 16 residues. V trimming: 4 bases; J trimming: 2 bases; junction bases outside the gene matches: 11. The CDR3 DNA is TGTGCCAGCAGTTCCCCTCGGGGACAGTATACCTACGAGCAGTACTTC. Protein sequence: CASSSPRGQYTYEQYF.

V gene TRBV6-5 combines with J gene TRBJ2-5; tentative D call: TRBD2 (7 bases). V was clipped by 6 bases and J by 3 bases, with 14 bases between them. CDR1 is MNHEY, CDR2 SVGAGI, per germline. The CDR3 runs 14 residues. The CDR3 nucleotides read TGTGCCAGCAGGCGAGGGGGGGGAGAAGAGACCCAGTACTTC. Amino acids: CASRRGGGEETQYF.

CDR3 region: CATSRPGGDGYTF. CDR3 coding DNA: TGTGCCACCAGTCGACCAGGGGGGGACGGCTACACCTTC. The J gene is TRBJ1-2, the V gene TRBV24-1; 7 bases are a match to TRBD1. CDR1 KGHDR and CDR2 SFDVKD come from the germline V gene. Trimming removed 6 bases from V and 8 bases from J; junction bases left unmatched: 8. This CDR3 is 13 amino acids long.

The gene calls are TRBV1 and TRBJ2-3. TRBV1 is tagged as a pseudogene. The CDR3 consists of 17 residues. In DNA, the CDR3 is TGCACCCCTCAAGCCCCAACAGGACTCCCGAGCACAGATACGCAGTATTTT. Encoded protein: CTPQAPTGLPSTDTQYF.

The chain carries TRBV11-2 and TRBJ2-1; maybe TRBD2 (5 bases). This CDR3 spans 16 amino acids. Germline V gene data show CDR1 as SGHAT and CDR2 as FQNNGV. The V and J ends lost 0 bases and 0 bases respectively, with 9 bases between them. The CDR3 region has the DNA TGTGCCAGCAGCTTAGATTCGGGGAGCTCCTACAATGAGCAGTTCTTC. It yields the protein CASSLDSGSSYNEQFF.

This clone was counted once. The CDR3 reads CASGRQSEDQYF. In DNA, the CDR3 is TGTGCCAGTGGACGTCAGTCGGAGGACCAGTACTTC. The chain employs TRBV9 and TRBJ2-5, with a weak D call TRBD2 (5 bases). CDR3 length equals 12 residues. Germline values: CDR1 SGDLS, CDR2 YYNGEE. With 8 bases removed from V and 10 bases from J, the gap between germline ends came to 18 bases.

The chain recombines TRBV4-1 with TRBJ2-7; D gene ambiguous. V lost 2 bases to trimming and J lost 2 bases, with 13 bases between them. This CDR3 has 15 residues. Germline assignment: CDR1 MGHRA and CDR2 YSYEKL. The CDR3 DNA reads TGCGCCAGCAGCCAATTGAAGGGCCTAGCCTACGAGCAGTACTTC. Translation gives CASSQLKGLAYEQYF.

V gene TRBV27 combines with J gene TRBJ1-1; D is undetermined. The germline V gene has CDR1 MNHEY and CDR2 SMNVEV (reference sequence). This CDR3 spans 14 amino acids. The V end lost 4 bases, the J end lost 1 base, and 10 bases lay between the germline ends. The CDR3 nucleotides read TGTGCCAGCAGTTCCTCCGACGGGAACACTGAAGCTTTCTTT. This codes for CASSSSDGNTEAFF.

The gene calls are TRBV7-2 and TRBJ2-7; D possibly corresponds to TRBD1 (6 bases). The CDR3 has 14 residues. With 0 bases removed from V and 5 bases from J, the gap between germline ends came to 11 bases. Germline CDR1 is SGHTA and CDR2 is FQGNSA. CDR3 region: CASSLALTGNEQYF. In DNA form, the CDR3 reads TGTGCCAGCAGCTTAGCGCTAACAGGGAACGAGCAGTACTTC.

V gene TRBV25-1 combines with J gene TRBJ1-1; 7 bases agree with TRBD1. The CDR3 is made up of 15 amino acids. The trim removed 4 bases at V and 11 bases at J, leaving 16 bases unmatched. Germline V gives CDR1 MGHDK, CDR2 SYGVNS. Written as DNA, the CDR3 is TGTGCCAGCAGTGGAGACAGGGAATATCTGTCGGGGGCTTTCTTT. It translates to CASSGDREYLSGAFF.